This T cell receptor (beta chain) is from a study of blood T cells in healthy people across ages. CDR1 is MNHEY and CDR2 is SVGAGI in the germline V gene. Trimming removed 0 bases from V and 11 bases from J, with 19 bases in between. The CDR3 sequence is 15 residues long. Then a second PCR, running about 6 to 11 cycles, was carried out with a sample-barcoded 5' primer and a J-beta primer mix. TCRdb redid the calling of the 5' RACE reads with MiXCR, one entry per CDR3 protein. This table holds 700,000 to 850,000 distinct CDR3 sequences, approximately 53% found once. Source material: blood. This clonotype originated in a man older than 75 in good health. The chain employs TRBV6-5 and TRBJ2-5; D assignment may be TRBD1 or TRBD2 (5 bases each). CDR3: CASSYSRGNLGEQYF. CDR3 coding DNA: TGTGCCAGCAGTTACTCGAGAGGTAACTTGGGGGAGCAGTACTTC.